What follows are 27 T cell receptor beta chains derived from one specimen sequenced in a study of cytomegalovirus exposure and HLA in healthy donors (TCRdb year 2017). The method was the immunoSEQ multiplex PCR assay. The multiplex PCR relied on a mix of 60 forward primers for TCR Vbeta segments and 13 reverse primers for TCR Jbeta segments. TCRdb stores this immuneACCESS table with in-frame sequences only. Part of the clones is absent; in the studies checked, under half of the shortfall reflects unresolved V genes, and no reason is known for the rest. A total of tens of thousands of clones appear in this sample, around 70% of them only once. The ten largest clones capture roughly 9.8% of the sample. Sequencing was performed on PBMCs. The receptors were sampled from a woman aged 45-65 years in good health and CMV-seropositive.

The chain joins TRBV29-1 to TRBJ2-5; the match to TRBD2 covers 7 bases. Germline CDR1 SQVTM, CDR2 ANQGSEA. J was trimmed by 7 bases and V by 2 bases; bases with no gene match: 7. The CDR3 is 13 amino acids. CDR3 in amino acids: CSVEKLASVTQYF. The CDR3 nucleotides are TGCAGCGTTGAAAAACTAGCGAGCGTGACCCAGTACTTC.

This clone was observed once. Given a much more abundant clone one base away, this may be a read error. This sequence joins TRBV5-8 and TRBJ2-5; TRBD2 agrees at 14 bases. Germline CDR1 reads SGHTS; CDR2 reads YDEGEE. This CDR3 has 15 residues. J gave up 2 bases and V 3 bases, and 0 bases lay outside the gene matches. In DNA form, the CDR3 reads TGTGCCAGCAGCTGGACTAGCGGGGGGCAAGAGACCCAGTACTTC. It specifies CASSWTSGGQETQYF.

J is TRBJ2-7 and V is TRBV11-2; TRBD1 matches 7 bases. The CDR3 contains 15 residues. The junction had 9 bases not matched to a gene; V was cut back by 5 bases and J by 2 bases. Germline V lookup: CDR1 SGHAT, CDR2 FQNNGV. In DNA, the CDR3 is TGTGCCAGCAGCCAAGACAGGGTGAGGGCCTACGAGCAGTACTTC. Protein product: CASSQDRVRAYEQYF.

This CDR3 is CASSRLAGGEQYF. In DNA, the CDR3 is TGTGCCAGCAGTCGACTAGCGGGAGGCGAGCAGTACTTC. The chain has TRBV6-4 and TRBJ2-7; 13 bases are shared with TRBD2. Germline CDR1 MRHNA, CDR2 SNTAGT. V gave up 5 bases and J gave up 6 bases; unmatched junction bases: 1. This CDR3 has 13 residues.

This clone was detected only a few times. Here the CDR3 DNA reads TGTGCCAGCGCCACAGGGGGCTCCTACAATGAGCAGTTCTTC. Translation: CASATGGSYNEQFF. The chain couples TRBV10-3 to TRBJ2-1; 8 bases map to TRBD1. The CDR3 is made up of 14 amino acids. The germline gives CDR1 ENHRY, CDR2 SYGVKD. Losses at the gene ends were 10 bases for V and 0 bases for J; bases not matched to a gene: 5.

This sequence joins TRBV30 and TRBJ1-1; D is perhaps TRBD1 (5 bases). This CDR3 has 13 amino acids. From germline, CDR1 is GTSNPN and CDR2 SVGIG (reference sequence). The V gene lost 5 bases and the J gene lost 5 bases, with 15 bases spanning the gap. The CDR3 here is CAWGAGVRTEAFF. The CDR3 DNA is TGTGCCTGGGGGGCGGGGGTGAGAACTGAAGCTTTCTTT.

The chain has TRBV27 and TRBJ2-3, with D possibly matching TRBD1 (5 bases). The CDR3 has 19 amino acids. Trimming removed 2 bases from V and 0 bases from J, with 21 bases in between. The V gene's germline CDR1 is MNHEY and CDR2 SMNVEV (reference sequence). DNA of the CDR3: TGTGCCAGCAGTTTAGGGGCCAATCTCCGAACTCATAGCACAGATACGCAGTATTTT. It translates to CASSLGANLRTHSTDTQYF.

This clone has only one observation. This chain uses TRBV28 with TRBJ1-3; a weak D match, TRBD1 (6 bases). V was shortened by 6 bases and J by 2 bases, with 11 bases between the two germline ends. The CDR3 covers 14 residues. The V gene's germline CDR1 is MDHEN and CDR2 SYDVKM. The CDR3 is CASSQDRPGNTIYF. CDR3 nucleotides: TGTGCCAGCAGCCAAGACAGGCCTGGAAACACCATATATTTT.

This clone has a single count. CDR3 DNA: TGTGCCAGCAGCGTCGGGAGGACAGATACGCAGTATTTT. Protein product: CASSVGRTDTQYF. The V and J genes are TRBV6-6 and TRBJ2-3, with 7 bases identical to TRBD2. From germline, CDR1 is MNHNY and CDR2 SVGAGI (reference sequence). J lost 3 bases, V lost 6 bases, and 3 bases had no gene match. This CDR3 has 13 residues.

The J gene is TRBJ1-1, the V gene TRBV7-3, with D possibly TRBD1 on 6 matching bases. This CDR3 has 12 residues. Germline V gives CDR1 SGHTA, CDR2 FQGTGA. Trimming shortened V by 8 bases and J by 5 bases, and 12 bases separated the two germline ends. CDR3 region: CASGGRGTEAFF. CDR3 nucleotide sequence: TGTGCCAGCGGGGGGAGGGGGACTGAAGCTTTCTTT.

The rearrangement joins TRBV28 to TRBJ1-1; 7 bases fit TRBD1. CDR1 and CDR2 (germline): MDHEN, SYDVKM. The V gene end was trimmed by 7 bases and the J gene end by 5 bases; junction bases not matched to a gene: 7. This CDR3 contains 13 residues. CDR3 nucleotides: TGTGCCAGCATCGGATGGGACAGAACTGAAGCTTTCTTT. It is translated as CASIGWDRTEAFF. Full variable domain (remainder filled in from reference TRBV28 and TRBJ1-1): DVKVTQSSRYLVKRTGEKVFLECVQDMDHENMFWYRQDPGLGLRLIYFSYDVKMKEKGDIPEGYSVSREKKERFSLILESASTNQTSMYLCASIGWDRTEAFFGQGTRLTVV.

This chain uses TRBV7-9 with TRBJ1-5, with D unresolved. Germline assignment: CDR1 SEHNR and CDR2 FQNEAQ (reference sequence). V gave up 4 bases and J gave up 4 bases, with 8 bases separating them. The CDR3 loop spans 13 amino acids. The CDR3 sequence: CASSSGENQPQHF. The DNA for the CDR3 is TGTGCCAGCAGCTCGGGAGAGAATCAGCCCCAGCATTTT.

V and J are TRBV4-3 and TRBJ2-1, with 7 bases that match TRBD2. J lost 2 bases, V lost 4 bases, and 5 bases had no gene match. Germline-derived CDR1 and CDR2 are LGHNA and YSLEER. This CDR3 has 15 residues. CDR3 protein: CASSRGRETYNEQFF. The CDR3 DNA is TGCGCCAGCAGCCGCGGGCGGGAGACCTACAATGAGCAGTTCTTC.

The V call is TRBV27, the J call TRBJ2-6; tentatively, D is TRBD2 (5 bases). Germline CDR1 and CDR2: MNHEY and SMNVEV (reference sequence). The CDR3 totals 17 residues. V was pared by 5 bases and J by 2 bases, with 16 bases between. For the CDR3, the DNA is TGTGCCAGCAGTCCCCCCGAGGGTGGGACTGGGGCCAACGTCCTGACTTTC. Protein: CASSPPEGGTGANVLTF.

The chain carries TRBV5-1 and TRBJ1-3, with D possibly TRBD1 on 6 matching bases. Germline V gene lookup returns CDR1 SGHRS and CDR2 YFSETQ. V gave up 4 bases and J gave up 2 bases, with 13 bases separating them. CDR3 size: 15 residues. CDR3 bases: TGCGCCAGCAGCGAACAGGGTAGCCCTGGAAACACCATATATTTT. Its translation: CASSEQGSPGNTIYF.

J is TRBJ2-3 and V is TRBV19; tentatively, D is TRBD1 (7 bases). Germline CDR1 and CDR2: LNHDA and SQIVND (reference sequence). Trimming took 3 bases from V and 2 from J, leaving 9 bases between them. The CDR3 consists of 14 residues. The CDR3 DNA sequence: TGTGCCAGTAGTATCAGGGGGGTCACAGATACGCAGTATTTT. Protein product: CASSIRGVTDTQYF. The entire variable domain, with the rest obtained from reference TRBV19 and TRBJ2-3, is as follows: DGGITQSPKYLFRKEGQNVTLSCEQNLNHDAMYWYRQDPGQGLRLIYYSQIVNDFQKGDIAEGYSVSREKKESFPLTVTSAQKNPTAFYLCASSIRGVTDTQYFGPGTRLTVL.

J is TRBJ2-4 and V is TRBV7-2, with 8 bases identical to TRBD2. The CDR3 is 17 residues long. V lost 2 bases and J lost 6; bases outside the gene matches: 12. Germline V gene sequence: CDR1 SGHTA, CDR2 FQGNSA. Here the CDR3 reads CASSLTFSAGVVNIQYF. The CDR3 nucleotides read TGTGCCAGCAGCTTAACGTTCTCAGCGGGAGTGGTAAACATTCAGTACTTC.

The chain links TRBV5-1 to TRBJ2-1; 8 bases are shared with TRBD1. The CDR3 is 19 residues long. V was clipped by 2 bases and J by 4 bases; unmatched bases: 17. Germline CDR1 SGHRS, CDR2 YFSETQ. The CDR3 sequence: CASSLKERQGTQPYNEQFF. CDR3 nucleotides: TGCGCCAGCAGCTTAAAGGAACGACAGGGGACACAACCTTACAATGAGCAGTTCTTC. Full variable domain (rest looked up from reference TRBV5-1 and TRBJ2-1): KAGVTQTPRYLIKTRGQQVTLSCSPISGHRSVSWYQQTPGQGLQFLFEYFSETQRNKGNFPGRFSGRQFSNSRSEMNVSTLELGDSALYLCASSLKERQGTQPYNEQFFGPGTRLTVL.

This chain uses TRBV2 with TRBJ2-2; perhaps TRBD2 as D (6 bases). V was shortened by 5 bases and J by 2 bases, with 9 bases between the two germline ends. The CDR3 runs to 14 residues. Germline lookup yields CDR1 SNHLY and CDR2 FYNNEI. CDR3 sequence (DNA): TGTGCCAGCAGTCTCGGGACTAACACCGGGGAGCTGTTTTTT. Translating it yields CASSLGTNTGELFF.

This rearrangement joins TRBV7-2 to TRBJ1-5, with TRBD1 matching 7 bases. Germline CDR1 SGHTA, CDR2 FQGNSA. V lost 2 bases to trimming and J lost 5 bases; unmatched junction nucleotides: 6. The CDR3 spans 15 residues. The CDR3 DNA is TGTGCCAGCAGCTTACTGGCAGGGGGATATCAGCCCCAGCATTTT. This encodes CASSLLAGGYQPQHF.

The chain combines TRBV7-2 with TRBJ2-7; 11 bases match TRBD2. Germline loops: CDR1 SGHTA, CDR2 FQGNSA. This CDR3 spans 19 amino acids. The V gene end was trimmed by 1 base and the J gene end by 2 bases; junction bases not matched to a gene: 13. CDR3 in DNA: TGTGCCAGCAGCTTAGTTGGTGGTAGCGGGGGGGCATATACCTACGAGCAGTACTTC. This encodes CASSLVGGSGGAYTYEQYF.

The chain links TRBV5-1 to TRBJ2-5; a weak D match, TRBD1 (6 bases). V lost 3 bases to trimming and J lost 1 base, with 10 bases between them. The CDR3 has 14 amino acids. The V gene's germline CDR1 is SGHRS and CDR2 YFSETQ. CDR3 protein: CASSWGPSQETQYF. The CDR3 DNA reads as TGCGCCAGCAGCTGGGGGCCATCCCAAGAGACCCAGTACTTC.

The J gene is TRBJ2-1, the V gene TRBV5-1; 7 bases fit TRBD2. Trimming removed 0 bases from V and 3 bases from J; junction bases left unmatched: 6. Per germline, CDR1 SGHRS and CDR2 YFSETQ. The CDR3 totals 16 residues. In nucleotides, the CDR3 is TGCGCCAGCAGCTTGGATTTAGCGGGTTTCTACAATGAGCAGTTCTTC. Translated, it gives CASSLDLAGFYNEQFF.

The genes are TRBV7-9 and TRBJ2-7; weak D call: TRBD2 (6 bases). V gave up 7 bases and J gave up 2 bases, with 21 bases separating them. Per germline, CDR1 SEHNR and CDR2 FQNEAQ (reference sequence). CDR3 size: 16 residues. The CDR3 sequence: CASTTNQGLQTYEQYF. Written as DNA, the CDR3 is TGTGCCAGCACCACTAACCAAGGACTACAGACCTACGAGCAGTACTTC.

In DNA form, the CDR3 reads TGTGCCACCAGCAGAGATGGTGGCAGGGGGCTTGGTAGTAGCTATGGCTACACCTTC. Protein: CATSRDGGRGLGSSYGYTF. The chain combines TRBV15 with TRBJ1-2; 8 nucleotides line up with TRBD1. The CDR3 spans 19 residues. The V and J ends lost 0 bases and 4 bases, in that order; junction bases with no gene match: 16. Germline V CDR1 and CDR2: LNHNV, YYDKDF (reference sequence).

The CDR3 region is CASSQPGGNQPQHF. The CDR3 nucleotides read TGTGCCAGCAGCCAACCAGGCGGCAATCAGCCCCAGCATTTT. This rearrangement joins TRBV4-2 to TRBJ1-5; D ambiguous. There are 14 residues in the CDR3. The V end lost 2 bases, the J end lost 2 bases, and 7 bases lay between the germline ends. From germline, CDR1 is LGHNA and CDR2 YNFKEQ.

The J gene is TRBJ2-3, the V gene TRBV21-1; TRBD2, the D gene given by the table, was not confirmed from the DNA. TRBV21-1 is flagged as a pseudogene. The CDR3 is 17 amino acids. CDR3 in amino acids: CASSKGVSGARTDTQYF. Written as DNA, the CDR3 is TGTGCCAGCAGCAAAGGAGTGAGCGGGGCTCGCACAGATACGCAGTATTTT.